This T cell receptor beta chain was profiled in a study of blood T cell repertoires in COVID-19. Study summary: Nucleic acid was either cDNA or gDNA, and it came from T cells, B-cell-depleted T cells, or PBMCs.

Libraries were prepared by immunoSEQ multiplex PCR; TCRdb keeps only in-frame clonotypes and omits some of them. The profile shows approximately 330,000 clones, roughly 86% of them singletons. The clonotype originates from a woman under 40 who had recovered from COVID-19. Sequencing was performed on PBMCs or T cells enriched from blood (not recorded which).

The CDR3 region is CASYKTSGGNTGELFF. CDR3 coding DNA: TGTGCCAGTTATAAAACTAGCGGGGGAAACACCGGGGAGCTGTTTTTT. V gene TRBV19 combines with J gene TRBJ2-2, with 11 bases matching TRBD2. This CDR3 comprises 16 residues. Germline V CDR1 and CDR2: LNHDA, SQIVND (reference sequence). V lost 8 bases, J lost 2 bases, and 7 bases stayed unmatched.